Sequencing of this TCR beta chain was carried out in a study of OX40 agonist ivuxolimab in advanced cancers. Repertoires were generated with immunoSEQ multiplex PCR, while TCRdb's copy carries only in-frame clones and drops some. The sample includes tens of thousands of clones, more than 85% of them seen just once. Autoimmune disease history or systemic immunosuppression barred patients. CDR3 size: 16 residues. Germline V gives CDR1 MNHNS, CDR2 SASEGT. Trimming took 4 bases from V and 4 from J; bases not matched to a gene: 10. This TCR came from an adult with an advanced solid tumor such as melanoma, head and neck, liver or kidney cancer. V and J are TRBV6-1 and TRBJ1-2; 9 bases are shared with TRBD1. The input for sequencing was CD4+ or CD8+ T cells sorted from blood, taken in a trial of the OX40 agonist ivuxolimab. CDR3 sequence reads: CASSANPGQGAYGYTF. CDR3 sequence (DNA): TGTGCCAGCAGTGCCAACCCGGGACAGGGAGCCTATGGCTACACCTTC.